This TCR beta chain originates from a study of cytomegalovirus exposure and HLA in healthy donors. The study, taken as a whole, reports: Later work associated fewer than 20,000 TCR beta sequences with HLA alleles at 0.05 false discovery rate. Owing to their indistinguishability, certain V segments, notably TRBV6-2 and TRBV6-3, were excluded. Within a later analysis, the majority of CMV-associated TCR beta chains appeared HLA-restricted. Most likely, a cluster of highly shared sequence variants arose as a sequencing artifact.

Germline loops: CDR1 SGHNT, CDR2 YYREEE (reference sequence). Trimming pared 1 base from V and 1 base from J, leaving 11 bases between. The CDR3 consists of 16 residues. The PCR had 60 Vbeta and 13 Jbeta primers. Some clones are missing from TCRdb's copy, which holds only in-frame ones; the method was immunoSEQ multiplex PCR. The data contain approximately 97,000 clones, 73% of them singletons. Concerning this clone itself: The antigen is unknown.

This clonotype was obtained from a man aged 40-49 years in good health and CMV-seronegative. The gene calls are TRBV5-4 and TRBJ2-2, with a weak D call TRBD2 (6 bases). Sequencing was carried out using PBMCs. The CDR3 protein is CASSLSSARNTGELFF. The CDR3 coding sequence is TGTGCCAGCAGCTTGTCTAGCGCAAGGAACACCGGGGAGCTGTTTTTT.